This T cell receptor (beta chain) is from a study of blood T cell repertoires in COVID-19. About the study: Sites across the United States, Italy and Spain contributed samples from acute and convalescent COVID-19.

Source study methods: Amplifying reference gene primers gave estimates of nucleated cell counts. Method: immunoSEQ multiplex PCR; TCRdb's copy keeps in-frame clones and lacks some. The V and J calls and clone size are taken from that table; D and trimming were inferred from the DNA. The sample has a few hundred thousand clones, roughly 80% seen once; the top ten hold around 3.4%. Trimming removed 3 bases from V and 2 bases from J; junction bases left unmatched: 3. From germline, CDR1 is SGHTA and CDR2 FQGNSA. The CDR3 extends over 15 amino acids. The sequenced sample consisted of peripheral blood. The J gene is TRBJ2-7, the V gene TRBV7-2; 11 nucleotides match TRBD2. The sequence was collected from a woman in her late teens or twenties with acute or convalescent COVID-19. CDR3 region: CASSFRLAGPYEQYF. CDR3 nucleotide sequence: TGTGCCAGCAGCTTTCGACTAGCGGGGCCCTACGAGCAGTACTTC.